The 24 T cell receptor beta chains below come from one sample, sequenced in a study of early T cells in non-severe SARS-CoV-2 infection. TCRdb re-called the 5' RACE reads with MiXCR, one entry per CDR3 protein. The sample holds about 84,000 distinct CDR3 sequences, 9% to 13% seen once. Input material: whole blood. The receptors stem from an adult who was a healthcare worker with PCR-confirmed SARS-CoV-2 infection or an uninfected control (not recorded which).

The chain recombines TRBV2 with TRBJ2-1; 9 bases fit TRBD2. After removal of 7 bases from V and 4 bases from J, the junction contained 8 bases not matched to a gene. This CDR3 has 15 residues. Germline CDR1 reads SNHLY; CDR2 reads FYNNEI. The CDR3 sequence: CASTQGSGGYNEQFF. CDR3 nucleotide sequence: TGTGCCAGCACCCAAGGTAGCGGGGGTTACAATGAGCAGTTCTTC.

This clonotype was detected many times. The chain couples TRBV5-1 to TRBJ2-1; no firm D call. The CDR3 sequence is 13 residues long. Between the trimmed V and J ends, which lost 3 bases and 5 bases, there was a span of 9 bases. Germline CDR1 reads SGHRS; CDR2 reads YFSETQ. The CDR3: CASSSVSNNEQFF. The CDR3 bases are TGCGCCAGCAGCTCTGTTTCGAACAATGAGCAGTTCTTC.

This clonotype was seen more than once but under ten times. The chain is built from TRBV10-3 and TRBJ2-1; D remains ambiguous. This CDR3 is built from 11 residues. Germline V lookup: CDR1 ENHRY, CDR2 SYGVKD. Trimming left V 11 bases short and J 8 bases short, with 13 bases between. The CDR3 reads CAARKADEQFF. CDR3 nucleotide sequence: TGTGCCGCCCGAAAAGCCGATGAGCAGTTCTTC.

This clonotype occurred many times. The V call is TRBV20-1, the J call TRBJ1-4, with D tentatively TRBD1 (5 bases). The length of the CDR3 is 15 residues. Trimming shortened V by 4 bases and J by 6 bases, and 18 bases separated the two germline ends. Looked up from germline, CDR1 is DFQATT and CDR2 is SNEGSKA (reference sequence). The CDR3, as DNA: TGCAGTGCTACGCCGGGGGGGACCCCTTATGAAAAACTGTTTTTT. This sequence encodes CSATPGGTPYEKLFF.

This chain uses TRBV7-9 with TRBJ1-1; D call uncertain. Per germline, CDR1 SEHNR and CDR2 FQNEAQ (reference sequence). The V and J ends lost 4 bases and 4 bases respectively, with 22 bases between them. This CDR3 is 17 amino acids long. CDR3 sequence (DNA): TGTGCCAGCAGCTCCCCCAGGTTTGGGGAACGGGGCACTGAAGCTTTCTTT. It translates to CASSSPRFGERGTEAFF.

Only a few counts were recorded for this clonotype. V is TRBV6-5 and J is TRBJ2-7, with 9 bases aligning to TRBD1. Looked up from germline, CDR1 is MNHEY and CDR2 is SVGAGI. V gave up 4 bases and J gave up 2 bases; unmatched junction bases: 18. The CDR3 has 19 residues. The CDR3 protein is CASSSARGQGSSRTYEQYF. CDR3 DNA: TGTGCCAGCAGTTCAGCGCGGGGACAGGGCAGCTCCAGGACCTACGAGCAGTACTTC.

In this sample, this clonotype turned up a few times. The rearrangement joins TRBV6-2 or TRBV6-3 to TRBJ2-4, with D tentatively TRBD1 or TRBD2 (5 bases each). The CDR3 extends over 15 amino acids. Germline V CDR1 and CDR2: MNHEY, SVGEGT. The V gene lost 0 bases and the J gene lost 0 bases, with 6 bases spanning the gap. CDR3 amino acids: CASSYSGVAKNIQYF. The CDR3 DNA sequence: TGTGCCAGCAGTTACTCGGGGGTAGCCAAAAACATTCAGTACTTC.

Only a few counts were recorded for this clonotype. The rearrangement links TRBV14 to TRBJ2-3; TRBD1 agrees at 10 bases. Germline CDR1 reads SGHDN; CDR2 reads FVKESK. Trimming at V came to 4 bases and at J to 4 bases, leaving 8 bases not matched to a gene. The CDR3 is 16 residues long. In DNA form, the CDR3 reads TGTGCCAGCAGCCTCAACCCGGGACAGGGGCCAGATACGCAGTATTTT. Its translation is CASSLNPGQGPDTQYF.

In DNA, the CDR3 is TGCAGTGCTAGAGGCATACCGGGACTAGCGGGGGGATCGTCTGAGCAGTTCTTC. Its protein product is CSARGIPGLAGGSSEQFF. The chain combines TRBV20-1 with TRBJ2-1; 15 positions agree with TRBD2. Germline values: CDR1 DFQATT, CDR2 SNEGSKA (reference sequence). The CDR3 loop spans 18 amino acids. V dropped 1 base and J dropped 9; count of bases not matched to a gene: 13.

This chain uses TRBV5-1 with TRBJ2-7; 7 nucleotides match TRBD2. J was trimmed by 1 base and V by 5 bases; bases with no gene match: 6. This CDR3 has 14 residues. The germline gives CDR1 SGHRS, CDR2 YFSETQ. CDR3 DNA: TGCGCCAGCAGTTCTACTAGCGAGTCCTACGAGCAGTACTTC. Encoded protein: CASSSTSESYEQYF.

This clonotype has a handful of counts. CDR3 in amino acids: CASSPLAGGRGTQYF. The CDR3 DNA is TGTGCCAGCTCACCTCTAGCGGGGGGGCGAGGTACGCAGTATTTT. V gene TRBV18 combines with J gene TRBJ2-3, with TRBD2 matching 12 bases. V shed 3 bases and J 8 bases; nucleotides not matched to a gene: 6. Germline CDR1 and CDR2: KGHSH and LQKENI. The CDR3 loop spans 15 amino acids.

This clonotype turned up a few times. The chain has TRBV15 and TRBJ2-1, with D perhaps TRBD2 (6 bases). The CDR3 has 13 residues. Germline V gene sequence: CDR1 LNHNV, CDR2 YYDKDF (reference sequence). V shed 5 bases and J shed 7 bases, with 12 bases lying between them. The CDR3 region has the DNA TGTGCCACCAGCCCCCGACTAGTGAATGAGCAGTTCTTC. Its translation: CATSPRLVNEQFF.

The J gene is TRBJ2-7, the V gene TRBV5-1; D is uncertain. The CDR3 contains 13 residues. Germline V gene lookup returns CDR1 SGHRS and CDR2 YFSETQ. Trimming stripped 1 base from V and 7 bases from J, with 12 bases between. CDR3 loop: CASSLSGRWEQYF. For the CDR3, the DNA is TGCGCCAGCAGCTTGTCTGGGCGGTGGGAGCAGTACTTC.

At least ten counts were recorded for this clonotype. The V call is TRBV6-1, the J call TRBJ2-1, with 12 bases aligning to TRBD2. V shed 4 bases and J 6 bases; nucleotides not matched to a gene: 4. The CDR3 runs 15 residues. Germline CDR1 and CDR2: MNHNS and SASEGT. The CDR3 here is CASSVSSGGANEQFF. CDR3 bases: TGTGCCAGCAGTGTTTCTAGCGGGGGGGCCAATGAGCAGTTCTTC.

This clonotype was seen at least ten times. CDR3 coding DNA: TGTGCCAGCTCACCCGAAGAGACCCAGTACTTC. Translating it yields CASSPEETQYF. The chain joins TRBV18 to TRBJ2-5; no reliable D call. V was clipped by 3 bases and J by 3 bases, with 2 bases between them. The germline gives CDR1 KGHSH, CDR2 LQKENI. This CDR3 has 11 residues.

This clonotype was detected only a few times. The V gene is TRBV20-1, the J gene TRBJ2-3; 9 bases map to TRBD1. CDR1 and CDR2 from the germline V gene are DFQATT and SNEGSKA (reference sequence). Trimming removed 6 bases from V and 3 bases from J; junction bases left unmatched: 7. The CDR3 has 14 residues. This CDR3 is CSAGQGMGTDTQYF. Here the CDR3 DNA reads TGCAGTGCCGGACAGGGGATGGGGACAGATACGCAGTATTTT.

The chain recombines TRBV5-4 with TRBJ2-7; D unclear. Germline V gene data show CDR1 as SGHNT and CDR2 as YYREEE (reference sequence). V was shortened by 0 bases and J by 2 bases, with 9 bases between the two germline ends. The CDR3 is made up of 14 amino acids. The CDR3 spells CASSLVGGTYEQYF. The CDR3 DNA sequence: TGTGCCAGCAGCTTGGTAGGCGGAACCTACGAGCAGTACTTC.

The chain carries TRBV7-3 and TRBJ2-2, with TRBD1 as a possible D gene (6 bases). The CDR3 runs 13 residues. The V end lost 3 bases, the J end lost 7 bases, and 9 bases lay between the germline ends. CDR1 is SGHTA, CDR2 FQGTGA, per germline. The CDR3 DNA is TGTGCCAGCAGCTTTACAGGGAACGGGGAGCTGTTTTTT. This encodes CASSFTGNGELFF.

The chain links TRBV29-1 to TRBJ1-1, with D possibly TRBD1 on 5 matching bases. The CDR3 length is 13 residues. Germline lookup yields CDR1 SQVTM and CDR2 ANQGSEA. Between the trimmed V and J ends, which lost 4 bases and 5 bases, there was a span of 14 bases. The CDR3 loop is CSVGDGAWTEAFF. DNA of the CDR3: TGCAGCGTTGGCGACGGGGCCTGGACTGAAGCTTTCTTT.

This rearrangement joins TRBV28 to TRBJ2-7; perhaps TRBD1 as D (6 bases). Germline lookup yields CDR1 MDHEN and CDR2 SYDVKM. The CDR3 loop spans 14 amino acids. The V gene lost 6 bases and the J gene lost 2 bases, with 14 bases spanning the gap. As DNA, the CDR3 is TGTGCCAGCAGCTCCCGACAGGCCCCCTACGAGCAGTACTTC. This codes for CASSSRQAPYEQYF.

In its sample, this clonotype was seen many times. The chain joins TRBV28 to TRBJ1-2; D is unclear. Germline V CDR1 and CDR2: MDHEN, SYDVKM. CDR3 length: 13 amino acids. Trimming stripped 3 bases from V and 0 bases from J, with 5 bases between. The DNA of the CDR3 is TGTGCCAGCAGTTTCGGTTCTAACTATGGCTACACCTTC. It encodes CASSFGSNYGYTF.

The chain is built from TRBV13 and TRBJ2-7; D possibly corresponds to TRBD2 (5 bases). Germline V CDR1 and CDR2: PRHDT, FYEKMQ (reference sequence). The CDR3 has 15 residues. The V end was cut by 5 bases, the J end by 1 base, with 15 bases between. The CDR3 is CASSDPGSSSYEQYF. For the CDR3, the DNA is TGTGCCAGCAGCGATCCGGGGAGCTCGTCCTACGAGCAGTACTTC.

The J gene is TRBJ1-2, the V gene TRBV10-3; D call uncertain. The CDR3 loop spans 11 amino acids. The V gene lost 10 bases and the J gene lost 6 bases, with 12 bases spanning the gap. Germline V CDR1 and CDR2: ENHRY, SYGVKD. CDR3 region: CATWSGDGYTF. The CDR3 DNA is TGTGCCACCTGGTCGGGAGATGGCTACACCTTC.

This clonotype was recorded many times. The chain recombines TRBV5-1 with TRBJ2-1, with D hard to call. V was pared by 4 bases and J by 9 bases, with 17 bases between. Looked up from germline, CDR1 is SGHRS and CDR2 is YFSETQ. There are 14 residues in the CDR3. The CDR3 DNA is TGCGCCAGCAGCCCTAAGGCCCCAGGAACTGAGCAGTTCTTC. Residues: CASSPKAPGTEQFF.